This record concerns one T cell receptor beta chain sequence. The data stem from a study of T cells in Graves' hyperthyroidism and ophthalmopathy. Study context: It was at initial diagnosis, before any treatment, that peripheral blood was collected.

Amplified TCR beta CDR3 regions derived from RNA transcripts. Researchers ran a first-round RT-PCR on the TCR CDR3 using the HTBI primer set. TCRdb independently ran MiXCR on the multiplex PCR reads; one entry per CDR3 protein. Here the sample spans about 320,000 distinct CDR3 sequences, approximately 17% being singletons. Germline V gives CDR1 MNHEY, CDR2 SVGAGI. The CDR3 is 15 amino acids. The J segment lost 9 bases and the V segment lost 5 bases, leaving 13 bases of the junction unmatched. Recently diagnosed hyperthyroidism of less than 2 months' duration affected patients aged 18 to 65. The TCR sequence derives from a man younger than 45 with Graves' hyperthyroidism. The chain has TRBV6-5 and TRBJ2-1; 7 nucleotides agree with TRBD1. Material for sequencing was blood. Here the CDR3 DNA reads TGTGCCAGCAGTAACCGGGACAGCGACAACAGTGAGCAGTTCTTC. Encoded protein: CASSNRDSDNSEQFF.